The sequence of this T cell receptor (beta chain) was determined in a study of blood T cell repertoires in COVID-19. About the research overall: Sites in the United States, Italy and Spain provided acute and convalescent COVID-19 samples.

Participants reported their clinical history, and cohort assignment relied on those reports. The authors' processing: By means of reference gene primer amplification, nucleated cell counts were estimated. Generated by immunoSEQ multiplex PCR, the TCRdb table keeps only in-frame clones and is missing some. That table is the source of V, J and clone size, and D and trimming were worked out from the DNA. Of about 160,000 clones in the sample, around 84% were seen once. V was trimmed by 4 bases and J by 2 bases, leaving 12 bases between them. The V gene's germline CDR1 is MDHEN and CDR2 SYDVKM. CDR3 length: 15 residues.

This rearrangement joins TRBV28 to TRBJ2-1; a possible D gene is TRBD1 (6 bases). Specimen: PBMCs or T cells enriched from blood (not recorded which). The receptor's source is a woman aged 50 to 65 who had recovered from COVID-19. The CDR3 nucleotides read TGTGCCAGCAGTTCCGGACAGCGTGCCTACAATGAGCAGTTCTTC. This translates into CASSSGQRAYNEQFF.